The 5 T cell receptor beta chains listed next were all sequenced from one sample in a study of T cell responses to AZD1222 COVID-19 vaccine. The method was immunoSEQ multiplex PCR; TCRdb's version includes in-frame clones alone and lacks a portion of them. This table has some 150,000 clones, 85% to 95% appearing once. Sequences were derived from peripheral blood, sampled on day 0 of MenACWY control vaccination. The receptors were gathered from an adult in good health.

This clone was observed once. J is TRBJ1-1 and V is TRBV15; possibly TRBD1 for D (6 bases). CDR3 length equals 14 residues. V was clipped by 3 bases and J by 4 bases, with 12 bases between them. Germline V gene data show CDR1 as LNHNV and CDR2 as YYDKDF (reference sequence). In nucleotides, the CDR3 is TGTGCCACCAGCAGCGGGGGCTGGGGCACTGAAGCTTTCTTT. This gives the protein CATSSGGWGTEAFF.

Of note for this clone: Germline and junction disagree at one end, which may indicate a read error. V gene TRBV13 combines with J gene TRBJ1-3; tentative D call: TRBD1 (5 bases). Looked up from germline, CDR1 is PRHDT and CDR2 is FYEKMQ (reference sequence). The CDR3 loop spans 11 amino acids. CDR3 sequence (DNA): TGTGCCAGCAACTCCCGGGGCGGTGTAGCCTTT. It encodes CASNSRGGVAF.

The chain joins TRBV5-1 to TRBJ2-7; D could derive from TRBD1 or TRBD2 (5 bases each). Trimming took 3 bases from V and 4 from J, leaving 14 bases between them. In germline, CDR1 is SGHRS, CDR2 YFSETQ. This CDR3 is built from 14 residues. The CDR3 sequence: CASSSRDGAYEQYF. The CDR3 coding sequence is TGCGCCAGCAGCTCTAGGGACGGAGCTTACGAGCAGTACTTC. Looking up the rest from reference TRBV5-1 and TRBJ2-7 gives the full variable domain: KAGVTQTPRYLIKTRGQQVTLSCSPISGHRSVSWYQQTPGQGLQFLFEYFSETQRNKGNFPGRFSGRQFSNSRSEMNVSTLELGDSALYLCASSSRDGAYEQYFGPGTRLTVT.

The DNA of the CDR3 is TGTGCCAGCAGGCGGGACGGGGCACAGCAGCCCCAGCATTTT. This translates into CASRRDGAQQPQHF. V gene TRBV6-5 combines with J gene TRBJ1-5, with a possible D match to TRBD1 (5 bases). This CDR3 contains 14 residues. Germline CDR1 and CDR2: MNHEY and SVGAGI. Trimming stripped 6 bases from V and 7 bases from J, with 16 bases between.

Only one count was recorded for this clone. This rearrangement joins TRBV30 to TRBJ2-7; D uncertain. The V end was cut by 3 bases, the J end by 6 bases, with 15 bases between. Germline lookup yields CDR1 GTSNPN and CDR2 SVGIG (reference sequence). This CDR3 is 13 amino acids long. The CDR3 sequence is CAWSLTTPREQYF. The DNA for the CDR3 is TGTGCCTGGAGCCTAACAACCCCGCGCGAGCAGTACTTC.